This record covers a single TCR beta chain. The sample originates from a study of OX40 agonist ivuxolimab in advanced cancers. Unmatched junction bases numbered 10, after V lost 0 bases and J lost 4 bases. Germline V gene lookup returns CDR1 ENHRY and CDR2 SYGVKD. The CDR3 runs 18 residues. Only in-frame clones appear in the TCRdb table, and some are missing; sequencing was by immunoSEQ multiplex PCR. The table includes tens of thousands of clones, roughly four fifths detected once. The TCR was taken from an adult with an advanced solid tumor such as melanoma, head and neck, liver or kidney cancer. The sequencing here drew on CD4+ or CD8+ T cells sorted from blood, taken in a trial of the OX40 agonist ivuxolimab. The rearrangement joins TRBV10-3 to TRBJ2-1, with 9 bases matching TRBD1. Written as DNA, the CDR3 is TGTGCCATCAGTGAGTCGCAAATTGGACAGGGGCAATACAATGAGCAGTTCTTC. This gives the protein CAISESQIGQGQYNEQFF.